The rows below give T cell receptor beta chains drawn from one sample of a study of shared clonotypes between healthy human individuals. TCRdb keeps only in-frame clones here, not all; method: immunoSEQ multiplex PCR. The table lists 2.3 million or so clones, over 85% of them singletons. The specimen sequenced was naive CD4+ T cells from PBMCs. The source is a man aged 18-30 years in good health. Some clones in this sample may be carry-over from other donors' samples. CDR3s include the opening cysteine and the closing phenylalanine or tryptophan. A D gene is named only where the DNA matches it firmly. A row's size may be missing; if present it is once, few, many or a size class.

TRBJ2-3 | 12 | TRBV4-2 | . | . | TGTGCCAGCAGCCAAGTCGGGGATACGCAGTATTTT | CASSQVGDTQYF
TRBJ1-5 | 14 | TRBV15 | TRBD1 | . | TGTGCCACCAGCAGAGGACAGGGAAATCAGCCCCAGCATTTT | CATSRGQGNQPQHF
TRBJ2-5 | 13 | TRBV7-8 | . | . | TGTGCCAGCAGCTCAGCGGCAGAAGGGACCCAGTACTTC | CASSSAAEGTQYF
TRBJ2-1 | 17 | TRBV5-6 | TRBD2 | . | TGTGCCAGCAGCTTGAGAGGCGGGAGGAGGATCTACAATGAGCAGTTCTTC | CASSLRGGRRIYNEQFF
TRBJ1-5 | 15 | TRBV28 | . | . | TGTGCCAGCAGCAAGCTAGGCGGTGGCAATCAGCCCCAGCATTTT | CASSKLGGGNQPQHF
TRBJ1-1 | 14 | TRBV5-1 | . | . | TGCGCCAGCAGCCCACAGGGTGGTGGCACTGAAGCTTTCTTT | CASSPQGGGTEAFF
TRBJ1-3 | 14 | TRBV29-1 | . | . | TGCAGCGTTGAGATAGGTGACTTTGGAAACACCATATATTTT | CSVEIGDFGNTIYF
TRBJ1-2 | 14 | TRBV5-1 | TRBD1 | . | TGCGCCAGCAGCCCGGGACAGCCAAACCCTGGCTACACCTTC | CASSPGQPNPGYTF
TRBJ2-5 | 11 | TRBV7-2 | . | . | TGTGCCAGCAGGAACCAAGAGACCCAGTACTTC | CASRNQETQYF
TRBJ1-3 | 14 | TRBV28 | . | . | TGTGCCAGCAGGGGACCGATCTCTGGAAACACCATATATTTT | CASRGPISGNTIYF
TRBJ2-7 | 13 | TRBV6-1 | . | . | TGTGCCAGCAGACAGGGGGGGGCCTACGAGCAGTACTTC | CASRQGGAYEQYF
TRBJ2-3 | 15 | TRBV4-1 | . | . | TGCGCCAGCAGCCAAGCCCACAGGACGGGAGATACGCAGTATTTT | CASSQAHRTGDTQYF
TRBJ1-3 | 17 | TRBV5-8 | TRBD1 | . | TGTGCCAGCAGCTGGGGGGGACAGGGCCGCTCTGGAAACACCATATATTTT | CASSWGGQGRSGNTIYF
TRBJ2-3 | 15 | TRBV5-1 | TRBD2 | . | TGCGCCAGCAGCATCGGGACTAAGGGCACAGATACGCAGTATTTT | CASSIGTKGTDTQYF
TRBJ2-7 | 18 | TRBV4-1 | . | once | TGCGCCAGCAGCCAAAGACAGGGCACAGGGACTAGTGCTCACGAGCAGTACTTC | CASSQRQGTGTSAHEQYF
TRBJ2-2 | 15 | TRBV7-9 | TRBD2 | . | TGTGCCAGCAGCTCAGGACTAGCGGGAGACGGGGAGCTGTTTTTT | CASSSGLAGDGELFF
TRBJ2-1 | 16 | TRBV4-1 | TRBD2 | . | TGCGCCAGCAGCCGAGGGGGACTAGTAGGTCTCAATGAGCAGTTCTTC | CASSRGGLVGLNEQFF